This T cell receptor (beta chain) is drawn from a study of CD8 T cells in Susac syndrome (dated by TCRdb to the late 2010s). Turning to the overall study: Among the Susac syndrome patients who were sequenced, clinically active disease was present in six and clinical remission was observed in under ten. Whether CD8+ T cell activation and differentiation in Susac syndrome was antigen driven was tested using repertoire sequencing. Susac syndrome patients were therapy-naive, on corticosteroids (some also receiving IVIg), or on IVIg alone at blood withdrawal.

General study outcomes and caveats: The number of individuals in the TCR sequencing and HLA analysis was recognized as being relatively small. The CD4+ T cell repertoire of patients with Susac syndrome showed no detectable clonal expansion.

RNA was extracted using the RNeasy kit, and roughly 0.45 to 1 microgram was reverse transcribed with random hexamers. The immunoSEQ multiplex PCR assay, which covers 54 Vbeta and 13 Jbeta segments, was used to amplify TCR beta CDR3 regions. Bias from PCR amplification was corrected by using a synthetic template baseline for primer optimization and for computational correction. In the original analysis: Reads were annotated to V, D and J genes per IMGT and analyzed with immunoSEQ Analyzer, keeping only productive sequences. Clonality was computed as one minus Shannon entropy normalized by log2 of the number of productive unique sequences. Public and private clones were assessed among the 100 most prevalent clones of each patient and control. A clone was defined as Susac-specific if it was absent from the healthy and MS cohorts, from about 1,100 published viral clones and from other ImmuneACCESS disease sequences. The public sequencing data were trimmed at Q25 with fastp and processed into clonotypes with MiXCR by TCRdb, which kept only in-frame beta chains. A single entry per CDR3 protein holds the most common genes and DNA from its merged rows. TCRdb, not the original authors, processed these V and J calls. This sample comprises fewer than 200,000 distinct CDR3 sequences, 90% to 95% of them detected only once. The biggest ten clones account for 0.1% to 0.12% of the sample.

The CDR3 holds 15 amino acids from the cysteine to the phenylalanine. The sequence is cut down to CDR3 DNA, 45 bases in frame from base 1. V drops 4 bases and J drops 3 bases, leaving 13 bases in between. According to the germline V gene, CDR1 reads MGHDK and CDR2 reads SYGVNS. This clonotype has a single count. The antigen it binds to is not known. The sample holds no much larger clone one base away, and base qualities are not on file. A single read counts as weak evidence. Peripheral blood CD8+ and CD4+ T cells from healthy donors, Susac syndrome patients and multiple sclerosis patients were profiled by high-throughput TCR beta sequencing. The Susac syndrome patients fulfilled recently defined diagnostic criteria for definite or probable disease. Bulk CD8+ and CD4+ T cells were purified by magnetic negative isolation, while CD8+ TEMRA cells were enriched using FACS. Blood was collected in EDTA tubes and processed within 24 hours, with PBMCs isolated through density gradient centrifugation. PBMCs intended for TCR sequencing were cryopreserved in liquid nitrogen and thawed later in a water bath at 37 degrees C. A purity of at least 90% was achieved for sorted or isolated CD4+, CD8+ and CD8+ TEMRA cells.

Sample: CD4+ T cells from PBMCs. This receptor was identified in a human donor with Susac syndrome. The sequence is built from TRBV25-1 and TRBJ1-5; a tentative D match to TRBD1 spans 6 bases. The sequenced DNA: TGTGCCAGCAGTGGGGGCAGGGGCGACAATCAGCCCCAGCATTTT. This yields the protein CASSGGRGDNQPQHF.